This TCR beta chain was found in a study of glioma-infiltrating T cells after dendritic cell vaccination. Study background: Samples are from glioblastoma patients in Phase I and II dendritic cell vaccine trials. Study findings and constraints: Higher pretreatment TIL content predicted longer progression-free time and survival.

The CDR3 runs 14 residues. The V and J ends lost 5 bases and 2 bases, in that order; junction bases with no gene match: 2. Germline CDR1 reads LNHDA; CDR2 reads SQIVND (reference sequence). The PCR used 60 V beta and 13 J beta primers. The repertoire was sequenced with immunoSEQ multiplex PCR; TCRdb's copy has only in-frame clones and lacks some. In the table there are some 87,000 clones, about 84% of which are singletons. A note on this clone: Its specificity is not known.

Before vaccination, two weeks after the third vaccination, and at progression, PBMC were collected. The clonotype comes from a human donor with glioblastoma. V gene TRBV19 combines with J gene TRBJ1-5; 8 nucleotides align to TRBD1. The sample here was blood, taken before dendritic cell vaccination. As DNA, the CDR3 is TGTGCCAGTAGTCTACAGGGGGGCAATCAGCCCCAGCATTTT. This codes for CASSLQGGNQPQHF.